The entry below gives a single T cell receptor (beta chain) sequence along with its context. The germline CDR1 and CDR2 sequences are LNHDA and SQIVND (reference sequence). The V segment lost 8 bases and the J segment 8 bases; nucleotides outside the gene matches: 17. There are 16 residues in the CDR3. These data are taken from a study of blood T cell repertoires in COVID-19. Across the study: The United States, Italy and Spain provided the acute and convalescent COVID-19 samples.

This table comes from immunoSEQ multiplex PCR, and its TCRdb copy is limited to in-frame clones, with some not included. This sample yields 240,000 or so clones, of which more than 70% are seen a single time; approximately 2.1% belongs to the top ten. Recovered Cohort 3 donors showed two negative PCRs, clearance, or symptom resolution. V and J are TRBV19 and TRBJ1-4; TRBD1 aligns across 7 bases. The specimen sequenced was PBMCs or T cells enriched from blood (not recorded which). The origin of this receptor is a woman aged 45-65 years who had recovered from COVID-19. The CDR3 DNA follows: TGTGCCAGTCACCACGCCACAGGGGCGGCGCGGGAAAAACTGTTTTTT. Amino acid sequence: CASHHATGAAREKLFF. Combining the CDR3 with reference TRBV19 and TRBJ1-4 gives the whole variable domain DGGITQSPKYLFRKEGQNVTLSCEQNLNHDAMYWYRQDPGQGLRLIYYSQIVNDFQKGDIAEGYSVSREKKESFPLTVTSAQKNPTAFYLCASHHATGAAREKLFFGSGTQLSVL.